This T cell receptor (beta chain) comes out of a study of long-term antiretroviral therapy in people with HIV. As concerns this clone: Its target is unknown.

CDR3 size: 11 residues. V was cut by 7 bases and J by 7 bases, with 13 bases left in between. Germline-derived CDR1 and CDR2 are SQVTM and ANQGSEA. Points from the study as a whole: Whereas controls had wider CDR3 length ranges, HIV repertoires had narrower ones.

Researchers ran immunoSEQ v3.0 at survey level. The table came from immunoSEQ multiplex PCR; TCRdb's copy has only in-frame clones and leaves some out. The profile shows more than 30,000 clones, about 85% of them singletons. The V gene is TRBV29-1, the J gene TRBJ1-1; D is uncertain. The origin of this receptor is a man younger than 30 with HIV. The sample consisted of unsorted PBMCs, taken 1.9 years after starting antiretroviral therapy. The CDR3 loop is CSGRTVLEAFF. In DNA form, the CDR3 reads TGCAGCGGGAGGACGGTCCTTGAAGCTTTCTTT.